This entry lists 8 T cell receptor beta chains sequenced from one sample in a study of blood T cell repertoires in COVID-19. Repertoires were generated with immunoSEQ multiplex PCR, while TCRdb's copy carries only in-frame clones and drops some. The top ten hold about 14% of the sample, which has more than 150,000 clones, over 75% seen once. The sample was peripheral blood. All receptors derive from a man aged 50-59 years who had recovered from COVID-19.

The gene calls are TRBV6-4 and TRBJ2-7, with D tentatively TRBD2 (6 bases). Looked up from germline, CDR1 is MRHNA and CDR2 is SNTAGT. The ends were cut back, 5 bases at V and 0 bases at J, with 11 bases in the middle. The CDR3 covers 14 residues. As DNA, the CDR3 is TGTGCCAGCAGTCGGGACTCCAACTCCTACGAGCAGTACTTC. It yields the protein CASSRDSNSYEQYF.

The V and J genes are TRBV7-3 and TRBJ2-2, with TRBD2 identical over 7 bases. The length of the CDR3 is 18 residues. Trimming took 1 base from V and 2 from J; bases not matched to a gene: 10. Per germline, CDR1 SGHTA and CDR2 FQGTGA. For the CDR3, the DNA is TGTGCCAGCAGCTTAAAAGCGGGAACCGAACTCAACACCGGGGAGCTGTTTTTT. This codes for CASSLKAGTELNTGELFF.

The genes are TRBV19 and TRBJ2-1; TRBD1 matches 9 bases. This CDR3 contains 14 residues. The germline V gene has CDR1 LNHDA and CDR2 SQIVND (reference sequence). The V segment lost 3 bases and the J segment 9 bases; nucleotides outside the gene matches: 6. The CDR3 nucleotides are TGTGCCAGTAGTATTTTAACAGGGGGCGGTGAGCAGTTCTTC. Translation: CASSILTGGGEQFF. Using reference TRBV19 and TRBJ2-1 for the parts outside the CDR3, the full variable domain is DGGITQSPKYLFRKEGQNVTLSCEQNLNHDAMYWYRQDPGQGLRLIYYSQIVNDFQKGDIAEGYSVSREKKESFPLTVTSAQKNPTAFYLCASSILTGGGEQFFGPGTRLTVL.

The chain has TRBV27 and TRBJ2-1; no clear D. This CDR3 contains 12 residues. From germline, CDR1 is MNHEY and CDR2 SMNVEV (reference sequence). V was clipped by 1 base and J by 9 bases, with 7 bases between them. In DNA form, the CDR3 reads TGTGCCAGCAGTTTATTCGACTCTGAGCAGTTCTTC. Translation gives CASSLFDSEQFF.

J is TRBJ2-3 and V is TRBV28, with a possible D match to TRBD2 (5 bases). The CDR3 consists of 13 residues. V was pared by 3 bases and J by 5 bases, with 9 bases between. CDR1 and CDR2 from the germline V gene are MDHEN and SYDVKM. CDR3 sequence (DNA): TGTGCCAGCAGTTTTCTAGCTGGAGATACGCAGTATTTT. It is translated as CASSFLAGDTQYF.

The chain uses TRBV2 and TRBJ2-6; D might be TRBD1 (6 bases). The CDR3 has 17 residues. Between the trimmed V and J ends, which lost 4 bases and 1 base, there was a span of 14 bases. Germline V gives CDR1 SNHLY, CDR2 FYNNEI. This CDR3 reads CASSGQVWRSGANVLTF. The CDR3 nucleotides read TGTGCCAGCAGTGGACAGGTGTGGCGGTCTGGGGCCAACGTCCTGACTTTC. Based on the CDR3 plus reference TRBV2 and TRBJ2-6, the full variable domain is EPEVTQTPSHQVTQMGQEVILRCVPISNHLYFYWYRQILGQKVEFLVSFYNNEISEKSEIFDDQFSVERPDGSNFTLKIRSTKLEDSAMYFCASSGQVWRSGANVLTFGAGSRLTVL.

This chain joins TRBV30 and TRBJ2-7; 9 positions agree with TRBD1. Trimming took 3 bases from V and 2 from J; bases not matched to a gene: 8. CDR3 size: 15 residues. Germline V lookup: CDR1 GTSNPN, CDR2 SVGIG (reference sequence). The CDR3 sequence: CAWRAGTGLTYEQYF. The CDR3 DNA reads TGTGCCTGGAGAGCCGGGACAGGGTTGACCTACGAGCAGTACTTC. Together with reference TRBV30 and TRBJ2-7, the CDR3 gives the full variable domain: SQTIHQWPATLVQPVGSPLSLECTVEGTSNPNLYWYRQAAGRGLQLLFYSVGIGQISSEVPQNLSASRPQDRQFILSSKKLLLSDSGFYLCAWRAGTGLTYEQYFGPGTRLTVT.

This chain joins TRBV5-6 and TRBJ1-1, with D maybe TRBD1 (5 bases). The CDR3 consists of 12 residues. Per germline, CDR1 SGHDT and CDR2 YYEEEE. V lost 4 bases to trimming and J lost 6 bases, with 10 bases between them. In nucleotides, the CDR3 is TGTGCCAGCAGCGGGGGGGTCCCTGAAGCTTTCTTT. Translating gives CASSGGVPEAFF.